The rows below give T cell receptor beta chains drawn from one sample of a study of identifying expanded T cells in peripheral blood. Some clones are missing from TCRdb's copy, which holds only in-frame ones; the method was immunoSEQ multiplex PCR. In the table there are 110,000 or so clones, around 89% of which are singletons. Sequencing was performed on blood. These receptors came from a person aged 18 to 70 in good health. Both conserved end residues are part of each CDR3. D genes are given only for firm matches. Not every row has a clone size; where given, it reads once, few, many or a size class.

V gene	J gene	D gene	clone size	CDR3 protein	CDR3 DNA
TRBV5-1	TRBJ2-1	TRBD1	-	CASRSGTGVVNEQFF	TGCGCCAGCAGATCCGGGACAGGGGTTGTCAATGAGCAGTTCTTC
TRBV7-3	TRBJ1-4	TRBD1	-	CASSSTGGTNEKLFF	TGTGCCAGCAGCTCTACAGGGGGTACTAATGAAAAACTGTTTTTT
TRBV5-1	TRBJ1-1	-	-	CASSDQGSNTEAFF	TGCGCCAGCAGCGACCAGGGGAGTAACACTGAAGCTTTCTTT
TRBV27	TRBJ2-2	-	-	CASSFGGPQYTGELFF	TGTGCCAGCAGTTTCGGGGGCCCCCAGTACACCGGGGAGCTGTTTTTT
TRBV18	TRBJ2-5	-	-	CASSPPAGALGETQYF	TGTGCCAGCTCACCGCCGGCGGGGGCCCTGGGGGAGACCCAGTACTTC
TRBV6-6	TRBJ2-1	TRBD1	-	CASSRYGDRGLGEQFF	TGTGCCAGCAGTAGGTACGGGGACAGGGGATTAGGTGAGCAGTTCTTC
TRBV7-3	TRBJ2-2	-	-	CASSTMTRQYGGELFF	TGTGCCAGCAGCACAATGACCCGACAGTACGGCGGGGAGCTGTTTTTT
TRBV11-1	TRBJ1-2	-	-	CASSLALQGGYTF	TGTGCCAGCAGCTTAGCGCTACAGGGTGGTTACACCTTC
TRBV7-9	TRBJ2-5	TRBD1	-	CASSKLGQAGETQYF	TGTGCCAGCAGCAAACTGGGACAGGCTGGGGAGACCCAGTACTTC
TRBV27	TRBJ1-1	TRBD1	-	CASSRTGPALGTEAFF	TGTGCCAGCAGTCGGACAGGGCCAGCCCTGGGGACTGAAGCTTTCTTT
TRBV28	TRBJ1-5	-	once	CASSSTLQLLGNQPQHF	TGTGCCAGCAGCTCTACTCTCCAGCTCCTAGGGAATCAGCCCCAGCATTTT
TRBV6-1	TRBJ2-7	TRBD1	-	CASNTGGLDEQYF	TGTGCCAGCAACACAGGGGGCCTGGACGAGCAGTACTTC
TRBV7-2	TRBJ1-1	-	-	CASSPPGGGTEAFF	TGTGCCAGCAGCCCCCCCGGGGGGGGCACTGAAGCTTTCTTT
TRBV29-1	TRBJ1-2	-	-	CSSLSAGYGYTF	TGCAGCTCCCTGAGTGCTGGCTATGGCTACACCTTC
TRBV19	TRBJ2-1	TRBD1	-	CASRGVGTGLNEQFF	TGTGCCAGTAGGGGGGTCGGGACAGGGCTCAATGAGCAGTTCTTC
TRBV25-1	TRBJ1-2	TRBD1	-	CASTKQGDGYTF	TGTGCCAGCACCAAACAGGGGGATGGCTACACCTTC
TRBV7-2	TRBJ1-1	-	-	CASISGRVWTEAFF	TGTGCCAGCATCTCCGGGAGGGTTTGGACTGAAGCTTTCTTT
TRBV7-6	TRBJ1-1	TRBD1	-	CASSSEQGGPTEAFF	TGTGCCAGCAGCTCCGAACAGGGGGGGCCCACTGAAGCTTTCTTT
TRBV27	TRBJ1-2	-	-	CASSSRPTQTNYGYTF	TGTGCCAGCAGTTCACGGCCCACACAGACTAACTATGGCTACACCTTC
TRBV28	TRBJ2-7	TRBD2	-	CASSTTGLAGYEQYF	TGTGCCAGCAGTACCACTGGACTAGCGGGCTACGAGCAGTACTTC
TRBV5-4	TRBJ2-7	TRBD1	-	CASSSGQGAYEQYF	TGTGCCAGCAGCTCGGGACAGGGGGCCTACGAGCAGTACTTC
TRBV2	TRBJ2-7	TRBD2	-	CASRLAGGLTYEQYF	TGTGCCAGCAGACTAGCGGGAGGGTTAACCTACGAGCAGTACTTC
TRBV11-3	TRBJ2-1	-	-	CASSSKGDNEQFF	TGTGCCAGCAGCTCAAAGGGGGACAATGAGCAGTTCTTC
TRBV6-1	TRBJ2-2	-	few	CASSVINTGELFF	TGTGCCAGCAGTGTAATAAACACCGGGGAGCTGTTTTTT
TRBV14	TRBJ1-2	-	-	CASSQDGYGYTF	TGTGCCAGCAGCCAAGATGGGTATGGCTACACCTTC
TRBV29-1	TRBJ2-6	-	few	CSVGTSDSGANVLTF	TGCAGCGTTGGGACATCTGACTCTGGGGCCAACGTCCTGACTTTC
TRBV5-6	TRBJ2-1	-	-	CASSFNEGSSYNEQFF	TGTGCCAGCAGCTTTAACGAAGGGAGCTCCTACAATGAGCAGTTCTTC
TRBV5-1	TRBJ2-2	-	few	CASSFGPIGAGELFF	TGCGCCAGCAGCTTCGGGCCCATCGGGGCCGGGGAGCTGTTTTTT
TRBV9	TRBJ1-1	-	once	CASSVASTTNTEAFF	TGTGCCAGCAGCGTAGCCTCGACAACTAACACTGAAGCTTTCTTT
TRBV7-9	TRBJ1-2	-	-	CASSLAEWGYGYTF	TGTGCCAGCAGCTTAGCTGAATGGGGCTATGGCTACACCTTC
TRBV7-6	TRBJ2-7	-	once	CASSSNYEQYF	TGTGCCAGCAGTTCGAACTACGAGCAGTACTTC
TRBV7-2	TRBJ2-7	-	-	CASSLGGTEQYF	TGTGCCAGCAGCTTAGGGGGGACAGAGCAGTACTTC
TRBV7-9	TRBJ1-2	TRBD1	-	CASSSEAGGSYGYTF	TGTGCCAGCAGCTCCGAGGCAGGGGGGAGCTATGGCTACACCTTC
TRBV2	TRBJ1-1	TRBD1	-	CASGTANTEAFF	TGTGCCAGCGGGACAGCGAACACTGAAGCTTTCTTT
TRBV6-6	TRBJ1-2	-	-	CASSPTGQSYGYTF	TGTGCCAGCAGCCCTACTGGACAGTCCTATGGCTACACCTTC
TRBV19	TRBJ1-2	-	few	CASSEINYGYTF	TGTGCCAGTAGCGAGATCAACTATGGCTACACCTTC
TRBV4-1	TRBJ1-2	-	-	CASSPGGAGSNYGYTF	TGCGCCAGCAGCCCCGGGGGGGCGGGATCTAACTATGGCTACACCTTC
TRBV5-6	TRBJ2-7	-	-	CASSGVRDSYEQYF	TGTGCCAGCAGCGGGGTCCGGGACTCCTACGAGCAGTACTTC
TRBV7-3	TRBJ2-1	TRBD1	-	CASSRQGTYNEQFF	TGTGCCAGCAGTAGACAGGGGACCTACAATGAGCAGTTCTTC
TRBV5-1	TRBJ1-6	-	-	CASSASNGYNSPLHF	TGCGCCAGCAGTGCCTCAAACGGGTATAATTCACCCCTCCACTTT
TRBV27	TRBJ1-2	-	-	CASSLEFYLYGYTF	TGTGCCAGCAGTTTAGAGTTCTACCTCTATGGCTACACCTTC
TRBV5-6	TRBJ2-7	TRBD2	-	CASSLARLAGSDF	TGTGCCAGCAGCTTGGCCAGGCTAGCGGGATCCGATTTC
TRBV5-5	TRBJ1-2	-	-	CASSPLAYYGYTF	TGTGCCAGCAGCCCGCTAGCATACTATGGCTACACCTTC
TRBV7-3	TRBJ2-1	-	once	CASSLSGYNEQFF	TGTGCCAGCAGCTTGTCTGGGTACAATGAGCAGTTCTTC
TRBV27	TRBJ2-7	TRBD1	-	CASRRRTGVRDEQYF	TGTGCCAGCAGACGACGTACAGGGGTGCGTGACGAGCAGTACTTC
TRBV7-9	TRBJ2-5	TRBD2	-	CASSLASGSSETQYF	TGTGCCAGCAGCTTAGCAAGCGGGAGCTCTGAGACCCAGTACTTC
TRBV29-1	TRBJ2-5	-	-	CSVSSVETQYF	TGCAGCGTCTCGTCCGTGGAGACCCAGTACTTC
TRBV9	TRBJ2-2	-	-	CASSVGGRDTGELFF	TGTGCCAGCAGCGTGGGGGGGCGCGACACCGGGGAGCTGTTTTTT
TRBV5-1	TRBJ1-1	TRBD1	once	CASSGPGQGAPTRTEAFF	TGCGCCAGCAGCGGCCCGGGACAGGGGGCTCCGACCAGAACTGAAGCTTTCTTT
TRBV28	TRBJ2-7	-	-	CASSSTIGRAAYEQYF	TGTGCCAGCAGTTCCACCATTGGACGTGCCGCCTACGAGCAGTACTTC
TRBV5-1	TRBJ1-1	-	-	CASGRGTVPRVDTEAFF	TGCGCCAGCGGCCGGGGAACAGTACCCAGGGTGGACACTGAAGCTTTCTTT
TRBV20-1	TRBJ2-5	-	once	CSAIQETQYF	TGCAGTGCTATCCAAGAGACCCAGTACTTC
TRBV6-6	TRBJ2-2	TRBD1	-	CASSTGTGGSGELFF	TGTGCCAGCAGCACCGGGACAGGGGGCTCCGGGGAGCTGTTTTTT
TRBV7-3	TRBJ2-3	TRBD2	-	CASNRGTTPTDTQYF	TGTGCCAGCAACCGCGGGACTACCCCCACAGATACGCAGTATTTT
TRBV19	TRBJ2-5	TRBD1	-	CASSPSGTGGRETQYF	TGTGCCAGTAGCCCAAGTGGGACAGGGGGCAGGGAGACCCAGTACTTC
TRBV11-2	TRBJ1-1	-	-	CASSRIGGMNTEAFF	TGTGCCAGCAGCCGCATCGGGGGGATGAACACTGAAGCTTTCTTT
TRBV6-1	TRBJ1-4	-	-	CASTPRRGANEKLFF	TGTGCCAGCACGCCAAGAAGGGGAGCTAATGAAAAACTGTTTTTT
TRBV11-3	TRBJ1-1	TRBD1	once	CASSLDRGNTEAFF	TGTGCCAGCAGCCTGGACAGGGGGAACACTGAAGCTTTCTTT
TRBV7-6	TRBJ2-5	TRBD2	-	CASTDASGGIGETQYF	TGTGCCAGCACCGACGCCAGCGGGGGTATAGGAGAGACCCAGTACTTC